The rows below give T cell receptor beta chains drawn from one sample of a study of T cell responses to AZD1222 COVID-19 vaccine. TCRdb's copy holds only in-frame clones and misses some; the assay was immunoSEQ multiplex PCR. The sample consists of approximately 150,000 clones, about 90% of them appearing once. Sequencing used peripheral blood, obtained 28 days after the second dose of the MenACWY control vaccine. The receptors stem from an adult who received the MenACWY meningococcal vaccine as a control. Each CDR3 is given with its conserved first and last residue. The order of the fields is D gene, J gene, clone size, V gene, CDR3 protein, CDR3 DNA. D genes are given only for firm matches. A row's size may be missing; if present it is once, few, many or a size class.

TRBD2 | TRBJ2-3 | NA | TRBV28 | CASSLVTGGPADTQYF | TGTGCCAGCAGTTTGGTCACGGGAGGGCCCGCAGATACGCAGTATTTT
TRBD2 | TRBJ2-5 | NA | TRBV5-1 | CASSQLAAQETQYF | TGCGCCAGCAGCCAGCTAGCGGCACAAGAGACCCAGTACTTC
NA | TRBJ2-3 | NA | TRBV9 | CASSAAVQTSTDTQYF | TGTGCCAGCAGCGCCGCGGTCCAAACAAGCACAGATACGCAGTATTTT
TRBD2 | TRBJ2-1 | NA | TRBV28 | CASSTLAGAGNEQFF | TGTGCCAGCAGTACACTAGCGGGGGCCGGCAATGAGCAGTTCTTC
NA | TRBJ2-3 | once | TRBV9 | CASSSQHGAHTQYF | TGTGCCAGCAGCTCCCAGCATGGGGCTCATACGCAGTATTTT
TRBD1 | TRBJ2-1 | NA | TRBV15 | CATSSLVETGVDEQFF | TGTGCCACCAGCTCCCTTGTTGAGACAGGGGTCGATGAGCAGTTCTTC
TRBD1 | TRBJ1-5 | NA | TRBV15 | CATSRDPGQYQPQHF | TGTGCCACCAGCAGAGACCCGGGACAGTATCAGCCCCAGCATTTT
NA | TRBJ1-6 | NA | TRBV25-1 | CASRGHLWESPLHF | TGTGCCAGCAGGGGACACCTCTGGGAGTCACCCCTCCACTTT
NA | TRBJ1-1 | NA | TRBV19 | CASIPAGRNTEAFF | TGTGCCAGTATCCCGGCAGGGAGGAACACTGAAGCTTTCTTT
NA | TRBJ1-6 | NA | TRBV4-3 | CASSYASPGLYNSPLHF | TGCGCCAGCAGCTACGCCTCACCAGGCCTGTATAATTCACCCCTCCACTTT
NA | TRBJ1-5 | NA | TRBV4-1 | CASSSGLLGQPQHF | TGCGCCAGCAGCTCCGGACTTTTGGGTCAGCCCCAGCATTTT